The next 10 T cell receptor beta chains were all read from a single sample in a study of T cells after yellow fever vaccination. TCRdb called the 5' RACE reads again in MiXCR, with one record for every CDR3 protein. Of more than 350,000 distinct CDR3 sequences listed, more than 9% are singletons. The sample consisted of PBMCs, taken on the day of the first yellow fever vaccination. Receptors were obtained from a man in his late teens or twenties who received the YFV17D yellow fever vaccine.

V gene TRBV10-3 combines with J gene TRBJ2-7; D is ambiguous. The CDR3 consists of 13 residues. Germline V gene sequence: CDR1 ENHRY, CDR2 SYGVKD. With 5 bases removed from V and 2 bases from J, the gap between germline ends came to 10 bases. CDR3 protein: CAISSEETYEQYV. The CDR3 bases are TGTGCCATCAGTAGCGAGGAAACCTACGAGCAGTACGTC.

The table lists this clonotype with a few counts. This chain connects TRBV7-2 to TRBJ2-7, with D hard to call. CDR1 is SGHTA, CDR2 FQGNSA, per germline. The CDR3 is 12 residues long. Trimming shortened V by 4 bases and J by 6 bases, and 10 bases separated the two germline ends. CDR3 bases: TGTGCCAGCAGCTGGTATCTGGGCGAGCAGTACTTC. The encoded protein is CASSWYLGEQYF. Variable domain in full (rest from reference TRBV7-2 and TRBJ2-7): GAGVSQSPSNKVTEKGKDVELRCDPISGHTALYWYRQSLGQGLEFLIYFQGNSAPDKSGLPSDRFSAERTGGSVSTLTIQRTQQEDSAVYLCASSWYLGEQYFGPGTRLTVT.

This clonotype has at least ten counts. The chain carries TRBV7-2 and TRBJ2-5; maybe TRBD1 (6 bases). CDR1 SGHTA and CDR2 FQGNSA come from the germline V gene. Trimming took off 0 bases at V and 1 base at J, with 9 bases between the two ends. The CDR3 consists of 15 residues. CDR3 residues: CASSLAGAFQETQYF. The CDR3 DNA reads TGTGCCAGCAGCTTAGCGGGGGCCTTCCAAGAGACCCAGTACTTC.

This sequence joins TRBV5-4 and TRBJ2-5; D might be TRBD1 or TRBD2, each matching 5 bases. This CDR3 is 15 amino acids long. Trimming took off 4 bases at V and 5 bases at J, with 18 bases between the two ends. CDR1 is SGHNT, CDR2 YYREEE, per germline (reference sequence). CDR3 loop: CASSTRARGDETQYF. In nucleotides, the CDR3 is TGTGCCAGCAGCACCCGAGCCCGGGGCGATGAGACCCAGTACTTC.

The DNA for the CDR3 is TGTGCCAGCAGCTTATCGGGTAGGGCAGGCGCGCTGTTTTTT. Translation: CASSLSGRAGALFF. The chain has TRBV7-2 and TRBJ1-4; D gene uncertain. The V and J ends lost 2 bases and 14 bases respectively, with 18 bases between them. The germline V gene encodes CDR1 SGHTA and CDR2 FQGNSA. CDR3 length: 14 residues.

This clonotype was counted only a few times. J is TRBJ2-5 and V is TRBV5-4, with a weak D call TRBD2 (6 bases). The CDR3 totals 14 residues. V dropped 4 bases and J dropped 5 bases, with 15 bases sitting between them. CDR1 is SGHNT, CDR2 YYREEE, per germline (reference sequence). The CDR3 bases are TGTGCCAGCAGCCGCCGCGGGGAGGCGGAGACCCAGTACTTC. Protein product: CASSRRGEAETQYF. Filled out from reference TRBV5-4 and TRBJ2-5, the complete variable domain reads ETGVTQSPTHLIKTRGQQVTLRCSSQSGHNTVSWYQQALGQGPQFIFQYYREEENGRGNFPPRFSGLQFPNYSSELNVNALELDDSALYLCASSRRGEAETQYFGPGTRLLVL.

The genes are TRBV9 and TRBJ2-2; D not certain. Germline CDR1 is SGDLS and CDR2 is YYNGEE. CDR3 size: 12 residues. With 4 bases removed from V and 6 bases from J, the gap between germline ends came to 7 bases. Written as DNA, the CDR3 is TGTGCCAGCAGCAGGGTTCCCGGGGAGCTGTTTTTT. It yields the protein CASSRVPGELFF. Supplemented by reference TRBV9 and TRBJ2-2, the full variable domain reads DSGVTQTPKHLITATGQRVTLRCSPRSGDLSVYWYQQSLDQGLQFLIQYYNGEERAKGNILERFSAQQFPDLHSELNLSSLELGDSALYFCASSRVPGELFFGEGSRLTVL.

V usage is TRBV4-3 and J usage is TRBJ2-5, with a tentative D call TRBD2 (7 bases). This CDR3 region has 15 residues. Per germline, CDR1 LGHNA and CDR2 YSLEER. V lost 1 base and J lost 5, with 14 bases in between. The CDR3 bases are TGCGCCAGCAGCCAAGGAATGGGGGGGCTGGAGACCCAGTACTTC. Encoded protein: CASSQGMGGLETQYF.

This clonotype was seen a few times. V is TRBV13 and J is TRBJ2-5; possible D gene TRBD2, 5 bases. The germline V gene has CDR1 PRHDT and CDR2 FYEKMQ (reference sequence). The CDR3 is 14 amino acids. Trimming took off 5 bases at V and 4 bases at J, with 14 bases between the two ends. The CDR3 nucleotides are TGTGCCAGCAGCCCAGGACTTGGGAGAGAGACCCAGTACTTC. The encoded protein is CASSPGLGRETQYF.

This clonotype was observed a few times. CDR3 nucleotide sequence: TGTGCCAGCTCAGAGACAGGGGGCGGACTTTCACCCCTCCACTTT. Encoded protein: CASSETGGGLSPLHF. The chain is built from TRBV18 and TRBJ1-6; the match to TRBD1 covers 10 bases. V was clipped by 5 bases and J by 9 bases; unmatched bases: 7. Per germline, CDR1 KGHSH and CDR2 LQKENI. The CDR3 has 15 residues.